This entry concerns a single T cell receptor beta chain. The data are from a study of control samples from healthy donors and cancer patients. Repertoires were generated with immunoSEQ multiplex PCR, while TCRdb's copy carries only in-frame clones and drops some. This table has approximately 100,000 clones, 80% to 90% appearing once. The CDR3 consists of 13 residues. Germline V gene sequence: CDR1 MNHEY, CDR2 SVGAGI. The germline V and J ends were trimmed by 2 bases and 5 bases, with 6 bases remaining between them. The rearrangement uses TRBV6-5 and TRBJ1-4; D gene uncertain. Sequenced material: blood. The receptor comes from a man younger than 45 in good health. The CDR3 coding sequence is TGTGCCAGCAGTTACACAATAAATGAAAAACTGTTTTTT. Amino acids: CASSYTINEKLFF.